Each of the 22 T cell receptor beta chains below was sequenced from the same sample in a study of CD8+ T cells in alopecia areata. RNA, once extracted, was reverse transcribed into cDNA for use as the sequencing template. TCRdb keeps only in-frame clones here, not all; method: immunoSEQ multiplex PCR. The table lists a few hundred thousand clones, approximately 67% of them singletons. Treatment defined: oral pan-JAK inhibitor, 5-10 mg twice daily. The sample here was CD4+ T cells sorted from blood, taken at approximately week 42, from a patient treated with tofacitinib. The source of these receptors is a human donor with alopecia areata.

The V gene is TRBV29-1, the J gene TRBJ1-1, with 7 bases aligning to TRBD1. With 5 bases clipped from V and 7 bases from J, the junction kept 10 bases outside the gene matches. There are 13 residues in the CDR3. Per germline, CDR1 SQVTM and CDR2 ANQGSEA. The CDR3 here is CSVKGQYNLEAFF. The CDR3, as DNA: TGCAGCGTTAAGGGACAGTATAACCTTGAAGCTTTCTTT.

This clone was counted once. The J gene is TRBJ1-2, the V gene TRBV29-1, with a weak D call TRBD1 (5 bases). Germline CDR1 reads SQVTM; CDR2 reads ANQGSEA. Trimming removed 7 bases at V and 4 bases at J, with 10 bases between. This CDR3 spans 11 amino acids. The DNA of the CDR3 is TGCAGCGGGCAGGGAGGCTATGGCTACACCTTC. This encodes CSGQGGYGYTF. The complete variable domain, with remaining parts taken from reference TRBV29-1 and TRBJ1-2, reads SAVISQKPSRDICQRGTSLTIQCQVDSQVTMMFWYRQQPGQSLTLIATANQGSEATYESGFVIDKFPISRPNLTFSTLTVSNMSPEDSSIYLCSGQGGYGYTFGSGTRLTVV.

This clone has a single count. The CDR3 is CASSGDYGYTF. The CDR3 DNA sequence: TGTGCCAGCAGTGGGGACTATGGCTACACCTTC. The chain carries TRBV2 and TRBJ1-2; D call uncertain. The V end was cut by 4 bases, the J end by 3 bases, with 3 bases between. This CDR3 is built from 11 residues. Germline CDR1 SNHLY, CDR2 FYNNEI.

The chain employs TRBV5-6 and TRBJ1-6; D may be TRBD1 (5 bases). CDR3 size: 13 residues. The V gene's germline CDR1 is SGHDT and CDR2 YYEEEE. The V and J ends lost 4 bases and 9 bases respectively, with 11 bases between them. DNA of the CDR3: TGTGCCAGCAGCCAGACAGAGGGTTCACCCCTCCACTTT. It encodes CASSQTEGSPLHF.

This chain uses TRBV2 with TRBJ1-2, with 8 bases matching TRBD1. In germline, CDR1 is SNHLY, CDR2 FYNNEI. The CDR3 has 14 residues. After removal of 4 bases from V and 8 bases from J, the junction contained 9 bases not matched to a gene. CDR3 DNA: TGTGCCAGCAGTGGAGGACAGGGACGGGAGGGCTACACCTTC. Its translation is CASSGGQGREGYTF.

This clone showed up just a few times. The chain employs TRBV10-2 and TRBJ2-3; D not certain. V gave up 4 bases and J gave up 2 bases, with 7 bases separating them. Per the germline V gene, CDR1 is WSHSY and CDR2 is SAAADI. This CDR3 spans 13 amino acids. The CDR3 region is CASSVGPTDTQYF. DNA of the CDR3: TGCGCCAGCAGTGTTGGGCCCACAGATACGCAGTATTTT.

V gene TRBV29-1 combines with J gene TRBJ1-2; D call uncertain. Trimming removed 6 bases from V and 4 bases from J, with 12 bases in between. CDR3 length: 12 amino acids. Per the germline V gene, CDR1 is SQVTM and CDR2 is ANQGSEA. CDR3 nucleotides: TGCAGCGTGTTGACAACTTCCTATGGCTACACCTTC. Encoded protein: CSVLTTSYGYTF.

This clone was recorded many times. The chain recombines TRBV7-9 with TRBJ2-1; D is undetermined. The V and J ends lost 2 bases and 4 bases respectively, with 12 bases between them. The CDR3 totals 15 residues. The germline gives CDR1 SEHNR, CDR2 FQNEAQ (reference sequence). CDR3 region: CASSLLVASYNEQFF. CDR3 nucleotides: TGTGCCAGCAGCTTATTAGTGGCCAGTTACAATGAGCAGTTCTTC. The full variable domain, its missing parts supplied by reference TRBV7-9 and TRBJ2-1, is DTGVSQNPRHKITKRGQNVTFRCDPISEHNRLYWYRQTLGQGPEFLTYFQNEAQLEKSRLLSDRFSAERPKGSFSTLEIQRTEQGDSAMYLCASSLLVASYNEQFFGPGTRLTVL.

V is TRBV15 and J is TRBJ1-2; D is undetermined. Germline V gives CDR1 LNHNV, CDR2 YYDKDF (reference sequence). The V end was cut by 0 bases, the J end by 2 bases, with 7 bases between. The CDR3 is made up of 14 amino acids. The CDR3 loop is CATSRESNNYGYTF. The DNA of the CDR3 is TGTGCCACCAGCAGAGAGAGCAACAACTATGGCTACACCTTC.

The V and J genes are TRBV29-1 and TRBJ1-1; D not certain. Germline V lookup: CDR1 SQVTM, CDR2 ANQGSEA. Trimming took 5 bases from V and 0 from J, leaving 7 bases between them. This CDR3 comprises 12 residues. The CDR3 region has the DNA TGCAGCGTTACCGACATGAACACTGAAGCTTTCTTT. Its protein is CSVTDMNTEAFF.

This clone was seen repeatedly, ten times or more. The chain links TRBV15 to TRBJ2-4; the D gene is possibly TRBD1 (6 bases). The CDR3 consists of 15 residues. Germline-derived CDR1 and CDR2 are LNHNV and YYDKDF (reference sequence). V lost 0 bases, J lost 3 bases, and 9 bases lay in between. This chain's CDR3 is CATSRDKGGKNIQYF. The CDR3 DNA reads as TGTGCCACCAGCAGAGATAAAGGGGGCAAAAACATTCAGTACTTC. Complete variable domain (other parts from reference TRBV15 and TRBJ2-4): DAMVIQNPRYQVTQFGKPVTLSCSQTLNHNVMYWYQQKSSQAPKLLFHYYDKDFNNEADTPDNFQSRRPNTSFCFLDIRSPGLGDTAMYLCATSRDKGGKNIQYFGAGTRLSVL.

This clone was observed a handful of times. The chain links TRBV14 to TRBJ2-3; a weak D match, TRBD2 (5 bases). This CDR3 comprises 15 residues. Looked up from germline, CDR1 is SGHDN and CDR2 is FVKESK. V lost 2 bases and J 3 bases, leaving 12 bases between the germline ends. CDR3 sequence reads: CASSQRGRDTDTQYF. CDR3 coding DNA: TGTGCCAGCAGCCAACGGGGAAGGGATACAGATACGCAGTATTTT.

J is TRBJ2-1 and V is TRBV6-6; D could derive from TRBD1 or TRBD2 (6 bases each). The germline V and J ends were trimmed by 2 bases and 9 bases, with 20 bases remaining between them. Germline CDR1 is MNHNY and CDR2 is SVGAGI (reference sequence). This CDR3 spans 16 amino acids. The DNA for the CDR3 is TGTGCCAGCAGTTACGGAGGGGGATCTTCCCTCGGTGAGCAGTTCTTC. Its protein is CASSYGGGSSLGEQFF.

V gene TRBV18 combines with J gene TRBJ2-4; 10 nucleotides agree with TRBD1. The CDR3 has 13 amino acids. Germline values: CDR1 KGHSH, CDR2 LQKENI. The J segment lost 8 bases and the V segment lost 8 bases, leaving 6 bases of the junction unmatched. The CDR3: CASDTGTGDIQYF. In nucleotides, the CDR3 is TGTGCCAGCGATACCGGGACAGGGGACATTCAGTACTTC.

This chain uses TRBV29-1 with TRBJ2-3; no reliable D call. The V end was cut by 3 bases, the J end by 4 bases, with 8 bases between. This CDR3 spans 12 amino acids. Germline CDR1 and CDR2: SQVTM and ANQGSEA. The chain's CDR3 is CSVETSADTQYF. In DNA form, the CDR3 reads TGCAGCGTTGAGACTTCAGCAGATACGCAGTATTTT.

The chain couples TRBV30 to TRBJ1-4; no clear D gene. Trimming cost V 0 bases and J 5 bases, with 7 bases left between them. CDR3 length: 13 residues. Germline CDR1 GTSNPN, CDR2 SVGIG (reference sequence). The CDR3 nucleotides are TGTGCCTGGAGTGTCGAACAAAATGAAAAACTGTTTTTT. Translated, it gives CAWSVEQNEKLFF.

This clone was detected a few times. The chain carries TRBV2 and TRBJ1-5; D gene ambiguous. This CDR3 spans 13 amino acids. CDR1 is SNHLY, CDR2 FYNNEI, per germline. V was pared by 6 bases and J by 3 bases, with 9 bases between. CDR3 nucleotides: TGTGCCAGCAGAAAAGGGATCAATCAGCCCCAGCATTTT. Translating gives CASRKGINQPQHF.

The V call is TRBV14, the J call TRBJ1-1; tentatively, D is TRBD1 (6 bases). The germline CDR1 and CDR2 sequences are SGHDN and FVKESK. V lost 1 base, J lost 4 bases, and 7 bases lay in between. This CDR3 is built from 13 residues. CDR3 sequence reads: CASSQVRGTEAFF. DNA for the CDR3: TGTGCCAGCAGCCAAGTCAGGGGCACTGAAGCTTTCTTT. Looking up the rest from reference TRBV14 and TRBJ1-1 gives the full variable domain: EAGVTQFPSHSVIEKGQTVTLRCDPISGHDNLYWYRRVMGKEIKFLLHFVKESKQDESGMPNNRFLAERTGGTYSTLKVQPAELEDSGVYFCASSQVRGTEAFFGQGTRLTVV.

V is TRBV4-3 and J is TRBJ1-1, with TRBD1 matching 11 bases. In germline, CDR1 is LGHNA, CDR2 YSLEER. The CDR3 loop spans 15 amino acids. The J segment lost 1 base and the V segment lost 5 bases, leaving 3 bases of the junction unmatched. CDR3 in amino acids: CASSYGTGGNTEAFF. CDR3 DNA sequence: TGCGCCAGCAGCTACGGGACAGGGGGGAACACTGAAGCTTTCTTT.

This chain joins TRBV9 and TRBJ2-5; 10 bases match TRBD2. Germline loops: CDR1 SGDLS, CDR2 YYNGEE. The CDR3 has 14 amino acids. J lost 5 bases, V lost 4 bases, and 5 bases had no gene match. As DNA, the CDR3 is TGTGCCAGCAGCCCCACTAGCGGGGCGGAGACCCAGTACTTC. This gives the protein CASSPTSGAETQYF. Supplemented by reference TRBV9 and TRBJ2-5, the full variable domain reads DSGVTQTPKHLITATGQRVTLRCSPRSGDLSVYWYQQSLDQGLQFLIQYYNGEERAKGNILERFSAQQFPDLHSELNLSSLELGDSALYFCASSPTSGAETQYFGPGTRLLVL.

The CDR3: CASRRGDRAYEQYF. The CDR3 coding sequence is TGTGCCAGCCGCCGGGGGGACAGGGCTTACGAGCAGTACTTC. V gene TRBV7-2 combines with J gene TRBJ2-7, with 9 nucleotides matching TRBD1. CDR1 and CDR2 (germline): SGHTA, FQGNSA. The CDR3 has 14 amino acids. With 8 bases clipped from V and 4 bases from J, the junction kept 9 bases outside the gene matches. The full variable domain, completed using reference TRBV7-2 and TRBJ2-7, is GAGVSQSPSNKVTEKGKDVELRCDPISGHTALYWYRQSLGQGLEFLIYFQGNSAPDKSGLPSDRFSAERTGGSVSTLTIQRTQQEDSAVYLCASRRGDRAYEQYFGPGTRLTVT.

The chain is built from TRBV5-5 and TRBJ1-5; D is possibly TRBD1 (5 bases). There are 13 residues in the CDR3. The ends were cut back, 3 bases at V and 7 bases at J, with 11 bases in the middle. CDR1 and CDR2 (germline): SGHKS, YYEKEE (reference sequence). In DNA form, the CDR3 reads TGTGCCAGCAGCTGGGACTATTCCCAGCCCCAGCATTTT. Translated: CASSWDYSQPQHF.